The present entry profiles one T cell receptor beta chain with its context. Germline V gene lookup returns CDR1 MNHEY and CDR2 SMNVEV (reference sequence). The V and J ends lost 3 bases and 4 bases, in that order; junction bases with no gene match: 5. The CDR3 covers 16 residues. Sequenced material consisted of expressed TCRB transcripts (all of the isolated RNA was reverse transcribed). This table comes from immunoSEQ multiplex PCR, and its TCRdb copy is limited to in-frame clones, with some not included. The sample has about 340,000 clones; roughly 8% are singletons. The data originate from a study of beta chain features in type 1 diabetes. CD45RO/CCR7/CD25/CD127/CD95/CD27 separated CD4+ naive, central memory, regulatory and stem cell-like memory cells by sorting.

Sequencing used central memory CD4+ T cells from blood. The genes are TRBV27 and TRBJ2-2, with 10 nucleotides matching TRBD2. The receptor was isolated from a woman between 18 and 29 years old in good health. The chain's CDR3 is CASSFGLAEITGELFF. Written as DNA, the CDR3 is TGTGCCAGCAGTTTTGGACTAGCGGAGATCACCGGGGAGCTGTTTTTT.